A single sample gave rise to the 5 T cell receptor beta chains below, sequenced in a study of T cell responses to AZD1222 COVID-19 vaccine. The table came from immunoSEQ multiplex PCR; TCRdb's copy has only in-frame clones and leaves some out. Of around 120,000 clones in the sample, 85% to 90% were seen once. The input for sequencing was peripheral blood, taken on day 0 of AZD1222 vaccination. These receptors all stem from an adult in good health.

The chain links TRBV10-2 to TRBJ1-5; D unresolved. The CDR3 runs 11 residues. Germline lookup yields CDR1 WSHSY and CDR2 SAAADI. Between the trimmed V and J ends, which lost 8 bases and 3 bases, there was a span of 5 bases. CDR3 nucleotide sequence: TGCGCCAGCGGGCCCAATCAGCCCCAGCATTTT. It codes for CASGPNQPQHF.

The chain uses TRBV10-3 and TRBJ1-1; no definite D call. V lost 2 bases and J lost 0, with 10 bases in between. This CDR3 region has 15 residues. The germline gives CDR1 ENHRY, CDR2 SYGVKD. CDR3 amino acids: CAISEVGGLNTEAFF. The CDR3 bases are TGTGCCATCAGTGAGGTCGGCGGCCTGAACACTGAAGCTTTCTTT.

The chain uses TRBV7-2 and TRBJ1-6; 10 positions match TRBD1. The J segment lost 4 bases and the V segment lost 2 bases, leaving 2 bases of the junction unmatched. This CDR3 has 16 residues. The germline V gene has CDR1 SGHTA and CDR2 FQGNSA. The CDR3 DNA is TGTGCCAGCAGCTTAAGGACAGGGGGATATAATTCACCCCTCCACTTT. This gives the protein CASSLRTGGYNSPLHF.

Only one count was recorded for this clone. The rearrangement links TRBV25-1 to TRBJ1-6; the D is unclear. V lost 3 bases and J 6 bases, leaving 6 bases between the germline ends. The CDR3 is 13 residues long. CDR1 is MGHDK and CDR2 is SYGVNS in the germline V gene. The CDR3, as DNA: TGTGCCAGCAGTGACCAGGTTAATTCACCCCTCCACTTT. It translates to CASSDQVNSPLHF.

The chain joins TRBV12-5 to TRBJ1-5; D may be TRBD1 (5 bases). This CDR3 region has 13 residues. Trimming removed 7 bases from V and 2 bases from J, with 9 bases in between. Looked up from germline, CDR1 is LGHNT and CDR2 is FRNRAP. CDR3 loop: CASATTGNQPQHF. The CDR3 bases are TGTGCTAGTGCCACGACAGGCAATCAGCCCCAGCATTTT.